This TCR beta chain was recorded in a study of human T cells and chemical hapten exposure. Whole-study context: Upper inner arm skin measuring 2 cm by 2 cm received 2% DPC for sensitization. While the approximately 23-week study was under way, patients received diphenylcyclopropenone on the scalp every week.

Only a few counts were recorded for this clonotype. Unique molecular identifiers were linked by the library to individual cDNA molecules. TCRdb re-called the RACE reads with MiXCR, one entry per CDR3 protein. The sample gives tens of thousands of distinct CDR3 sequences, 8% to 13% of which show up once; under 2.5% is in the top ten. Noted time point: patch test 2, 6 weeks after DPC sensitization. Described treatment: therapeutic diphenylcyclopropenone sensitization with weekly scalp DPC. Total RNA was isolated from unfractionated whole blood. This receptor was obtained from a man aged 35 to 55 with alopecia areata. Some clones in this sample may be carry-over from other donors' samples. The source was whole blood, collected in connection with sensitization to the hapten diphenylcyclopropenone (DPC).

The CDR3 DNA is TGTGCCAGCAGTTCCCCCCCGGGGACAGGGGGAGGCTACACCTTC. Translation: CASSSPPGTGGGYTF. The chain uses TRBV27 and TRBJ1-2, with 11 positions matching TRBD1. The CDR3 loop spans 15 amino acids. Germline-derived CDR1 and CDR2 are MNHEY and SMNVEV (reference sequence). V lost 4 bases and J lost 8; bases outside the gene matches: 9.